Presented here are 18 T cell receptor beta chains from one specimen sequenced in a study of persistence of HIV-infected CD4 T cells. Antigen specificity for these receptors is unknown. Sequencing used immunoSEQ version 4 in survey mode. Profiled with immunoSEQ multiplex PCR; TCRdb holds only in-frame clones, not every one. The table lists some 50,000 clones, more than 80% of them singletons. This nonspecific control used anti-CD3/anti-CD28 bead stimulation of CD4+ T cells. Sorting of responding CD4+ T cells relied on upregulated CD40 ligand together with CD69. The sequences come from CD4+ T cells sorted from PBMCs after approximately 20-hour stimulation, collected from a patient who received antiretroviral therapy. The source is an adult woman with HIV who was CMV-seropositive.

CDR3 protein: CASSDTGQAVADTQYF. As DNA, the CDR3 is TGCGCCAGCAGCGACACGGGACAGGCGGTGGCAGATACGCAGTATTTT. This chain links TRBV4-1 with TRBJ2-3, with 8 positions matching TRBD1. J gave up 4 bases and V 5 bases, and 11 bases lay outside the gene matches. Germline V gene data show CDR1 as MGHRA and CDR2 as YSYEKL. The CDR3 runs to 16 residues.

The chain combines TRBV27 with TRBJ1-1, with 7 bases matching TRBD1. Germline V CDR1 and CDR2: MNHEY, SMNVEV (reference sequence). The CDR3 length is 13 residues. Losses at the gene ends were 6 bases for V and 4 bases for J; bases not matched to a gene: 5. Written as DNA, the CDR3 is TGTGCCAGCAGGCCCTCAGGGGGCACTGAAGCTTTCTTT. This sequence encodes CASRPSGGTEAFF.

This clone was recorded only once. The chain carries TRBV7-8 and TRBJ2-3; D not resolved. V shed 0 bases and J shed 4 bases, with 8 bases lying between them. Germline CDR1 is SGHVS and CDR2 is FQNEAQ. This CDR3 spans 14 amino acids. The CDR3 here is CASSLATASDTQYF. In nucleotides, the CDR3 is TGTGCCAGCAGCTTAGCGACGGCCTCAGATACGCAGTATTTT. The variable domain in full, with the rest retrieved from reference TRBV7-8 and TRBJ2-3, is GAGVSQSPRYKVAKRGQDVALRCDPISGHVSLFWYQQALGQGPEFLTYFQNEAQLDKSGLPSDRFFAERPEGSVSTLKIQRTQQEDSAVYLCASSLATASDTQYFGPGTRLTVL.

The chain joins TRBV24-1 to TRBJ2-1; TRBD1 agrees at 11 bases. CDR1 is KGHDR and CDR2 is SFDVKD in the germline V gene. V trimming: 3 bases; J trimming: 9 bases; junction bases outside the gene matches: 9. The CDR3 is made up of 16 amino acids. For the CDR3, the DNA is TGTGCCACCAGTGATCCACGGGACAGGGGGAGTACTGAGCAGTTCTTC. It codes for CATSDPRDRGSTEQFF.

The chain recombines TRBV29-1 with TRBJ2-3; tentative D call: TRBD1 (7 bases). The CDR3 is 14 amino acids. V gave up 7 bases and J gave up 6 bases, with 20 bases separating them. Germline V lookup: CDR1 SQVTM, CDR2 ANQGSEA. CDR3 nucleotide sequence: TGCAGCGCCCCATCACAGGGGAGGTTGGATACGCAGTATTTT. Translating it yields CSAPSQGRLDTQYF.

J is TRBJ2-3 and V is TRBV24-1, with a possible D match to TRBD1 (6 bases). Germline V CDR1 and CDR2: KGHDR, SFDVKD. V dropped 4 bases and J dropped 3 bases, with 16 bases sitting between them. This CDR3 spans 16 amino acids. CDR3 in DNA: TGTGCCACCAGTGACCCTCAACAGGGTTGGACAGATACGCAGTATTTT. It specifies CATSDPQQGWTDTQYF.

The rearrangement joins TRBV7-9 to TRBJ1-4; D is possibly TRBD1 (6 bases). This CDR3 is 18 amino acids long. V lost 1 base and J 0 bases, leaving 15 bases between the germline ends. Germline CDR1 SEHNR, CDR2 FQNEAQ (reference sequence). The CDR3 DNA sequence: TGTGCCAGCAGCTTAGGCATGAGGGACAAGGCAACTAATGAAAAACTGTTTTTT. Residues: CASSLGMRDKATNEKLFF.

The rearrangement joins TRBV2 to TRBJ2-5; TRBD2 is a possible D gene (5 bases). Per germline, CDR1 SNHLY and CDR2 FYNNEI. V shed 7 bases and J shed 5 bases, with 14 bases lying between them. The CDR3 spans 13 residues. The CDR3 loop reads CASTEGSWETQYF. The DNA of the CDR3 is TGTGCCAGCACCGAGGGATCCTGGGAGACCCAGTACTTC.

The chain recombines TRBV19 with TRBJ2-3; tentatively, D is TRBD2 (5 bases). The germline V and J ends were trimmed by 1 base and 5 bases, with 7 bases remaining between them. This CDR3 is built from 13 residues. Germline V gives CDR1 LNHDA, CDR2 SQIVND (reference sequence). The DNA for the CDR3 is TGTGCCAGTAGTATAGTTGCGGGAGATACGCAGTATTTT. Encoded protein: CASSIVAGDTQYF.

This chain uses TRBV25-1 with TRBJ1-1, with D tentatively TRBD1 (5 bases). CDR1 and CDR2 (germline): MGHDK, SYGVNS. This CDR3 region has 13 residues. Trimming removed 6 bases at V and 0 bases at J, with 8 bases between. CDR3 nucleotide sequence: TGTGCCAGCAGATTGACAGTGAACACTGAAGCTTTCTTT. Protein sequence: CASRLTVNTEAFF.

The chain combines TRBV5-1 with TRBJ2-7; no clear D. The germline V gene has CDR1 SGHRS and CDR2 YFSETQ. V lost 2 bases to trimming and J lost 0 bases, with 9 bases between them. The CDR3 totals 14 residues. The CDR3 loop is CASSFSSSSYEQYF. The DNA for the CDR3 is TGCGCCAGCAGCTTTTCCAGTAGCTCCTACGAGCAGTACTTC.

This clone has just one count. V is TRBV7-2 and J is TRBJ2-2; the D is unclear. V was shortened by 2 bases and J by 6 bases, with 7 bases between the two germline ends. Germline loops: CDR1 SGHTA, CDR2 FQGNSA. The CDR3 totals 13 residues. In DNA form, the CDR3 reads TGTGCCAGCAGCTTAACCCGGGCCGGGGAGCTGTTTTTT. Protein: CASSLTRAGELFF.

The J gene is TRBJ1-3, the V gene TRBV9, with D possibly being TRBD1 (5 bases). The germline CDR1 and CDR2 sequences are SGDLS and YYNGEE. The CDR3 totals 16 residues. The V end lost 0 bases, the J end lost 0 bases, and 10 bases lay between the germline ends. CDR3 loop: CASSVGDGFSGNTIYF. The CDR3 DNA reads as TGTGCCAGCAGCGTAGGGGACGGATTCTCTGGAAACACCATATATTTT.

V gene TRBV16 combines with J gene TRBJ1-1; D gene unclear. Trimming shortened V by 0 bases and J by 6 bases, and 11 bases separated the two germline ends. There are 14 residues in the CDR3. The germline gives CDR1 KGHSY, CDR2 FQNENV. CDR3 sequence reads: CASSQSGLKSEAFF. The CDR3 nucleotides read TGTGCCAGCAGCCAATCTGGCCTCAAATCTGAAGCTTTCTTT.

The V gene is TRBV28, the J gene TRBJ1-4; the D gene is possibly TRBD1 (6 bases). Between the trimmed V and J ends, which lost 7 bases and 3 bases, there was a span of 18 bases. This CDR3 contains 16 residues. Germline V gene data show CDR1 as MDHEN and CDR2 as SYDVKM. The CDR3 spells CASNTGIYTANEKLFF. CDR3 nucleotide sequence: TGTGCCAGCAACACAGGGATTTATACCGCTAATGAAAAACTGTTTTTT.

The chain is built from TRBV4-1 and TRBJ2-1; either TRBD1 or TRBD2 may fit D (5 bases each). The germline CDR1 and CDR2 sequences are MGHRA and YSYEKL. V was pared by 4 bases and J by 10 bases, with 17 bases between. The CDR3 has 14 amino acids. Here the CDR3 DNA reads TGCGCCAGCAGCCTTCAGGGTCCTGAGGGGGAGCAGTTCTTC. Translation: CASSLQGPEGEQFF.

The CDR3 DNA sequence: TGTGCCAGCAGCTTAACAGGCGGGGGCGACGGCTACACCTTC. It specifies CASSLTGGGDGYTF. The rearrangement joins TRBV7-3 to TRBJ1-2, with a weak D call TRBD1 (6 bases). Looked up from germline, CDR1 is SGHTA and CDR2 is FQGTGA. Trimming shortened V by 0 bases and J by 8 bases, and 13 bases separated the two germline ends. The CDR3 is 14 amino acids. The whole variable domain, filled in from reference TRBV7-3 and TRBJ1-2, reads GAGVSQTPSNKVTEKGKYVELRCDPISGHTALYWYRQSLGQGPEFLIYFQGTGAADDSGLPNDRFFAVRPEGSVSTLKIQRTERGDSAVYLCASSLTGGGDGYTFGSGTRLTVV.

The CDR3 DNA reads TGTGCCACCAGTGATTTGGGGAGCCACAATGAGCAGTTCTTC. Translating it yields CATSDLGSHNEQFF. The chain recombines TRBV24-1 with TRBJ2-1, with D possibly TRBD2 on 5 matching bases. The CDR3 consists of 14 residues. V lost 0 bases, J lost 5 bases, and 7 bases lay in between. Germline CDR1 and CDR2: KGHDR and SFDVKD.